This record concerns one TCR beta chain sequence. Antigen unknown. CDR1 SGHDT and CDR2 YYEEEE come from the germline V gene. The CDR3 spans 14 residues. The data are from a study of T cells expressing NK-cell markers. Study information: Researchers got TCR beta repertoires out of sorted CD3+CD56+NKG2C+, CD3+CD56+NKG2C- and CD3+CD56-NKG2C+ T cells. Seven sequenced donors out of eight were HCMV-seropositive, one seronegative.

Production of TCR beta cDNA relied on 5'RACE template switching with UMIs. TCRdb reprocessed the 5' RACE reads, with one entry per CDR3 protein and no DNA. Its table records fewer than 550,000 distinct CDR3 sequences. General study results and limits: Researchers report these clonotypes also headed the CD3+CD56-NKG2C+ fraction in a few donors.

This sequence originates from a woman aged 45-65 years in good health. Sequencing was performed on blood T cells: a sorted CD56 or NKG2C T cell subset, CD4+ or CD8+ T cells, or bulk PBMC T cells (not recorded which). The chain has TRBV5-6 and TRBJ1-2; TCRdb's D gene call, TRBD1, goes unchecked for lack of DNA. CDR3 protein: CASRSTGGDYGYTF.